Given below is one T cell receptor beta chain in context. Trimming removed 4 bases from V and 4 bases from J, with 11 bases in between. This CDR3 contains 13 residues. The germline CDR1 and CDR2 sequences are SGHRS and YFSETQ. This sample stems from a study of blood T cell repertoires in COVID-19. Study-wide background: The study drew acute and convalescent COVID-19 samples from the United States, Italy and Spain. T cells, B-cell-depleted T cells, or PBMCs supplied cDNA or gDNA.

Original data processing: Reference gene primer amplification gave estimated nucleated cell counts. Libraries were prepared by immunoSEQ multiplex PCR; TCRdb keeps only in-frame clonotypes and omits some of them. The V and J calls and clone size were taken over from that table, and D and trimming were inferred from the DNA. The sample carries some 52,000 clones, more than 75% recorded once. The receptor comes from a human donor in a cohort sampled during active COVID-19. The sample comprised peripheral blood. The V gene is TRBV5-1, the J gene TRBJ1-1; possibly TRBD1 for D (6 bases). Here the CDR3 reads CASSATGTTEAFF. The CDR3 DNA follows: TGCGCCAGCAGCGCAACAGGGACCACTGAAGCTTTCTTT.